The entry below gives a single TCR beta chain sequence along with its context. The record originates from a study of beta chain features in type 1 diabetes. Sequenced material consisted of expressed TCRB transcripts (all of the isolated RNA was reverse transcribed). Sequenced by immunoSEQ multiplex PCR; TCRdb stores in-frame clones only, minus some. This table holds 200,000 to 250,000 clones, 25% to 30% found once. CDR1 KGHSH and CDR2 LQKENI come from the germline V gene. The CDR3 is 16 residues long. The J segment lost 5 bases and the V segment lost 1 base, leaving 8 bases of the junction unmatched. The sample taken for sequencing was central memory CD4+ T cells from blood. The sequence derives from a man aged 25-45 years in good health. The rearrangement links TRBV18 to TRBJ2-7; 10 bases align to TRBD1. CDR3 DNA: TGTGCCAGCTCACCACAATTACGGGACAGGGGCCACGAGCAGTACTTC. Translation gives CASSPQLRDRGHEQYF.